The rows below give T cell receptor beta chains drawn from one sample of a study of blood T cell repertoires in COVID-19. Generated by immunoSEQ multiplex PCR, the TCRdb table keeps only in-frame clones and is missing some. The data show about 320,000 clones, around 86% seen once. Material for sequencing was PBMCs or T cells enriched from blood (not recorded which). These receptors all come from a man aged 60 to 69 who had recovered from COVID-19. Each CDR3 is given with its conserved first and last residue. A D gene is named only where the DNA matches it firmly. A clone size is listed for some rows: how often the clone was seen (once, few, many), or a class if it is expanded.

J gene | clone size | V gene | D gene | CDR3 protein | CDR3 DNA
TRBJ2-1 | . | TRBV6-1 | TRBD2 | CASSQASGYYNEQFF | TGTGCCAGCAGTCAAGCTAGCGGATACTACAATGAGCAGTTCTTC
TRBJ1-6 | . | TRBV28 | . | CASSSSDSSPLHF | TGTGCCAGCAGTTCCTCGGACAGCTCACCCCTCCACTTT
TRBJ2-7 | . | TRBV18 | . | CASSFGGAYEQYF | TGTGCCAGCTCATTCGGAGGGGCATACGAGCAGTACTTC
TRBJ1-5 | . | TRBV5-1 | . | CASSLGPRAGDNQPQHF | TGCGCCAGCAGCTTGGGGCCCAGGGCAGGAGATAATCAGCCCCAGCATTTT
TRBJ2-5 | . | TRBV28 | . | CSTGLNQETQYF | TGCAGTACAGGTCTGAACCAAGAGACCCAGTACTTC
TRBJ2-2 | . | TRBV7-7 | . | CASSLTTGSGELFF | TGTGCTAGCAGCTTAACCACAGGGAGCGGGGAGCTGTTTTTT
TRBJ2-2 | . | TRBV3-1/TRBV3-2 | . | CASSKLNTGELFF | TGTGCCAGCAGCAAACTAAACACCGGGGAGCTGTTTTTT
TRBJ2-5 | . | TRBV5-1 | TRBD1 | CASSSGDRGGETQYF | TGCGCCAGCAGCTCCGGGGACAGGGGGGGAGAGACCCAGTACTTC
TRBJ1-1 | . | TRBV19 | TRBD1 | CASSGRQGLNTEAFF | TGTGCCAGTAGTGGTCGACAGGGCCTGAACACTGAAGCTTTCTTT
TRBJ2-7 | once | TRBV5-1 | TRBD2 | CASSLWTSGHEQYF | TGCGCCAGCAGCTTGTGGACTAGCGGGCACGAGCAGTACTTC
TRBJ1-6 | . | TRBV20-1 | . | CSASRGWDNSPLHF | TGCAGTGCTAGTCGGGGGTGGGATAATTCACCCCTCCACTTT
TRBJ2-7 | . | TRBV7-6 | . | CASSLAPGDSYEQYF | TGTGCCAGCAGCTTAGCGCCCGGAGACTCCTACGAGCAGTACTTC
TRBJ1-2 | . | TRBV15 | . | CATSRDNQGLANYGYTF | TGTGCCACCAGCAGAGATAACCAGGGATTAGCTAACTATGGCTACACCTTC
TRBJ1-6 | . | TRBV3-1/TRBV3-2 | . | CASSQERRAGNSPLHF | TGTGCCAGCAGCCAAGAACGGAGGGCTGGAAATTCACCCCTCCACTTT
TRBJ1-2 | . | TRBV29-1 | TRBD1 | CSVARGQDGYTF | TGCAGCGTTGCTAGGGGGCAGGATGGCTACACCTTC
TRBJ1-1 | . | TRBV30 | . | CAWSVHLGRGTEAFF | TGTGCCTGGAGTGTTCATTTAGGGCGGGGGACTGAAGCTTTCTTT
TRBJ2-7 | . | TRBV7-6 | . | CASSKQGTYEQYF | TGTGCCAGCAGTAAACAGGGTACCTACGAGCAGTACTTC
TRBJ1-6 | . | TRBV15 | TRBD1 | CATSRVGTVNSPLHF | TGTGCCACCAGCAGAGTCGGGACAGTGAATTCACCCCTCCACTTT
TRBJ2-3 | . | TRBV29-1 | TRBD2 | CSVAGPSGRTFPTDTQYF | TGCAGCGTTGCTGGTCCTAGCGGAAGGACGTTCCCCACAGATACGCAGTATTTT
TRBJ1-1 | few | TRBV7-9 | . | CASSLGGGPKEAFF | TGTGCCAGCAGCTTAGGTGGAGGTCCTAAGGAAGCTTTCTTT
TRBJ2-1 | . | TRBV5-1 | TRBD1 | CASSPGQAWSEQFF | TGCGCCAGCAGCCCTGGACAGGCTTGGTCGGAGCAGTTCTTC
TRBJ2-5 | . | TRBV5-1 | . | CASSSRVGPETQYF | TGCGCCAGCAGCTCCAGGGTAGGGCCAGAGACCCAGTACTTC
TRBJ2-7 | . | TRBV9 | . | CASSAGKGVYEQYF | TGTGCCAGCAGCGCAGGGAAAGGGGTCTACGAGCAGTACTTC